The present entry profiles one T cell receptor beta chain with its context. This clone has a count of ten or more. The antigen it binds to is not known. Within one base of it there is no much larger clone, and no base qualities were kept. Using the deep immunoSEQ assay, multiplex PCR amplified TCR CDR3 regions from genomic DNA. Genomic DNA extracted from each cell subset was distributed evenly over all wells of several immunoSEQ 96-well plates, and each plate served as one replicate. Each replicate PCR for sorted subsets received roughly 200 ng genomic DNA, equal to 30,000 or so T cell genomes. The purified libraries were quantified using a Qubit 3.0 fluorometer, sized with a Bioanalyzer 2100, and then quantified again using the KAPA Library Quantification kit. Every immunoSEQ 96-well plate was sequenced on a dedicated single-read 150-cycle Illumina NextSeq 550 flow cell. Turning to the authors' computational methods: The immunoSEQ output contained only junctional sequences without quality scores, so filtering could not match that applied to full-length reads. To assign V/J genes and CDR3, sequences were annotated using PyIR, a Python wrapper for IgBLAST v1.9, with IMGT germline references. Reads with weak V/J assignments (E-value above 1e-6), missing CDR3, stop codons, out-of-frame junctions, or ambiguous translated residues were removed. V3J clonotypes were defined as sequences sharing the same inferred V gene, J gene, and CDR3 amino acid sequence. Percentage overlap between repertoires was computed as shared unique clonotypes divided by the size of the smaller repertoire. RTK rarefaction, the Chao1 estimator, and Recon v2.1 estimates of unobserved clonotypes were used to assess repertoire richness. OLGA was used to compute generation probabilities for all TCRbeta clonotypes that the gDNA method yielded from four donors. TCRdb re-hosts the immuneACCESS table, in-frame sequences only. Its copies lack some clones; in the studies checked, an unresolved V gene accounts for under half of them, and the cause for the rest is not known. The DNA was the basis for D and trimming; V, J and clone size are from that table. Counted in this sample were 950,000 to 1,300,000 clones; about 80% of them appeared once. Of the sample, approximately 1.5% is held by the ten largest clones.

Healthy HIV-negative adults with no recently reported acute infections or vaccinations were included as donors. Every donor was a Caucasian adult living in Nashville, Tennessee, USA. CD4+ T cells were enriched by magnetic negative selection; naive cells were then positively selected on CD45RA, and the negative fraction formed the memory subset. Blood was obtained by leukapheresis, after which PBMCs were separated by Ficoll-Histopaque density gradient centrifugation and cryopreserved in liquid nitrogen vapor phase. Purity and quantity of every magnetically sorted T cell population were checked by analytical flow cytometry. Genomic DNA was isolated from every sorted fraction and measured by UV absorbance on a Nanodrop 2000c. The CDR3 starts with the cysteine, ends with the phenylalanine, and has 12 residues. CDR3 DNA only is kept here, 36 bases in frame from base 1. Trimming takes 3 bases from V and 3 bases from J, and the germline ends sit 7 bases apart. Per the germline V gene (reference sequence), SGHKS is the CDR1 and YYEKEE is the CDR2.

These data originate in a study of shared clonotypes between healthy human individuals (dated by TCRdb to about 2020). Regarding the complete study: Three men and a couple of women, aged 18 to 49 years, made up the cohort. For each donor, CD4 naive and CD4 memory were each run on three plates, CD8 naive on two plates, and CD8 memory on one plate. The study deeply sequenced blood TCR repertoires of five healthy adults to estimate repertoire size and the extent of clonotype sharing between individuals. To increase sequencing depth and limit assay-specific biases, TCR repertoire library preparation and sequencing were carried out by different laboratories using diverse techniques. Between about 0.94 and 8.9 billion PBMCs per donor were obtained by leukapheresis.

Results the study describes overall, beyond this receptor: Because the study included a small number of donors, the genetic and exposure-history diversity represented was limited. Pairwise subsampling indicated that sequencing depth was expected to affect the degree of clonotype sharing among donors. Only blood was sampled, and tissue TCR repertoires likely differ from those in blood. Even with the large sequencing depth, rarefaction of the sorted-subset datasets indicated that sequencing was incomplete. Compared with non-shared clonotypes, clonotypes shared by all four sorted-subset donors had higher generation probabilities. When a few donors were compared, the shared fraction of clonotypes was around 5% for naive CD4, around 4% for naive CD8, more than 2% for memory CD4, and 0.35% to 0.4% for memory CD8. Larger estimated clonotype richness was generally found for naive subsets than for memory subsets.

The receptor's source is a man between 18 and 29 years old in good health. Recombination connected TRBV5-5 to TRBJ2-7; TRBD2 is a weak D gene call, 6 bases matching. Material for sequencing was memory CD4+ T cells sorted from blood. This specimen's cell subset or site label, interpreted: CD45RA-negative fraction. The CDR3 amino acid sequence is: CASSWDFYEQYF. The nucleotides are TGTGCCAGCAGCTGGGACTTCTACGAGCAGTACTTC.